This T cell receptor beta chain was sequenced for a study of blood T cell repertoires in COVID-19. Original data processing: Quantification of nucleated cells was approximated via reference gene primer amplification. Here immunoSEQ multiplex PCR was the method, and the copy in TCRdb shows in-frame clones only, minus some. The DNA gave D and trimming, while V, J and clone size come from that table. The sample has 55,000 or so clones, roughly three quarters seen once. Germline V gives CDR1 MGHRA, CDR2 YSYEKL. Trimming removed 1 base from V and 6 bases from J; junction bases left unmatched: 5. The CDR3 runs 15 residues.

The TCR was taken from a man aged 55 to 70 with acute or convalescent COVID-19. Specimen: peripheral blood. This chain joins TRBV4-1 and TRBJ2-2, with TRBD1 matching over 7 bases. CDR3 nucleotides: TGCGCCAGCAGCCAAGGAGACAGGGACGCCGGGGAGCTGTTTTTT. Its translation: CASSQGDRDAGELFF.